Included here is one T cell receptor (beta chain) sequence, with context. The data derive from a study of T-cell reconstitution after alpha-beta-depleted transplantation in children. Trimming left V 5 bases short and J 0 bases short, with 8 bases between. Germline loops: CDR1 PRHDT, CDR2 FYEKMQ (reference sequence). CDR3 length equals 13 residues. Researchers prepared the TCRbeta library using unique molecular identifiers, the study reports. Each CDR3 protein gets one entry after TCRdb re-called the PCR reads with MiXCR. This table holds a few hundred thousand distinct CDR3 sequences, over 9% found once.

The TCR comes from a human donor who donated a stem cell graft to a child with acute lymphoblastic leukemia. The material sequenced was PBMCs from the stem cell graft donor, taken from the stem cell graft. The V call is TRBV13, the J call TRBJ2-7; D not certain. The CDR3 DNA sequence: TGTGCCAGCAGCGAGACCAGCTCCTACGAGCAGTACTTC. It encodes CASSETSSYEQYF.